These 10 T cell receptor beta chains share one sample of origin, sequenced in a study of vaccination and CD4 T cells after COVID-19. Cultured CD4+ T cells had their DNA profiled by the Oncomine TCR Beta short-read assay. TCRdb re-derived calls from the PCR reads in MiXCR, one entry per CDR3 protein. Of approximately 11,000 distinct CDR3 sequences in the sample, 70% are singletons; the top ten hold approximately 11%. The treatment here: roughly ten-day PBMC culture with coronavirus spike peptide pools or control peptides (ViraFEST assay). No cognate antigen is known for these TCRs. Sequencing was carried out using CD4+ T cells from blood, cultured in vitro. These receptors originate from a human donor who had recovered from COVID-19.

The genes are TRBV6-1 and TRBJ2-7, with TRBD1 matching 10 bases. The length of the CDR3 is 14 residues. With 7 bases clipped from V and 7 bases from J, the junction kept 10 bases outside the gene matches. Germline CDR1 MNHNS, CDR2 SASEGT. The CDR3 spells CASNLGQGGGEQYF. The CDR3 DNA follows: TGTGCCAGCAACCTCGGACAGGGGGGGGGAGAGCAGTACTTC.

The chain uses TRBV4-3 and TRBJ2-7; D call uncertain. Trimming removed 0 bases from V and 4 bases from J, with 16 bases in between. CDR1 LGHNA and CDR2 YSLEER come from the germline V gene. This CDR3 is built from 16 residues. CDR3 coding DNA: TGCGCCAGCAGCCAAGATAGTACTATACGAGTTTACGAGCAGTACTTC. It codes for CASSQDSTIRVYEQYF.

This sequence joins TRBV24-1 and TRBJ2-5, with a possible D match to TRBD2 (6 bases). The V gene lost 3 bases and the J gene lost 7 bases, with 17 bases spanning the gap. The CDR3 covers 15 residues. Germline CDR1 is KGHDR and CDR2 is SFDVKD. This CDR3 is CATSDRGSPHGTQYF. CDR3 DNA sequence: TGTGCCACCAGTGATCGGGGGAGTCCCCATGGGACCCAGTACTTC.

This clonotype is medium-sized by share. The J gene is TRBJ1-2, the V gene TRBV20-1, with TRBD1 as a possible D gene (5 bases). CDR1 DFQATT and CDR2 SNEGSKA come from the germline V gene (reference sequence). Between the trimmed V and J ends, which lost 0 bases and 5 bases, there was a span of 13 bases. The CDR3 is 14 amino acids. Here the CDR3 DNA reads TGCAGTGCTAGAGATTTACGGGGGTCTTATGGCTACACCTTC. Encoded protein: CSARDLRGSYGYTF.

This chain uses TRBV28 with TRBJ2-7; D perhaps matches TRBD1 (6 bases). This CDR3 region has 14 residues. From germline, CDR1 is MDHEN and CDR2 SYDVKM. Trimming removed 4 bases at V and 8 bases at J, with 18 bases between. The DNA for the CDR3 is TGTGCCAGCAGTTCAGGGGTAACGGCCTTAAAGCAGTACTTC. It specifies CASSSGVTALKQYF. Using reference TRBV28 and TRBJ2-7 for the parts outside the CDR3, the full variable domain is DVKVTQSSRYLVKRTGEKVFLECVQDMDHENMFWYRQDPGLGLRLIYFSYDVKMKEKGDIPEGYSVSREKKERFSLILESASTNQTSMYLCASSSGVTALKQYFGPGTRLTVT.

The chain has TRBV6-5 and TRBJ2-5, with 9 bases matching TRBD2. The V and J ends lost 2 bases and 7 bases, in that order; junction bases with no gene match: 8. The CDR3 spans 15 residues. Germline V lookup: CDR1 MNHEY, CDR2 SVGAGI. The CDR3 DNA reads as TGTGCCAGCAGTTACGGGGTAGCGGGAGCTGGGACCCAGTACTTC. This encodes CASSYGVAGAGTQYF.

The rearrangement uses TRBV15 and TRBJ1-5; possibly TRBD1 for D (5 bases). The V end was cut by 0 bases, the J end by 0 bases, with 12 bases between. The CDR3 is 17 residues long. Germline V gives CDR1 LNHNV, CDR2 YYDKDF (reference sequence). The CDR3 loop is CATSRESGHVSNQPQHF. For the CDR3, the DNA is TGTGCCACCAGCAGAGAGTCTGGACACGTTAGCAATCAGCCCCAGCATTTT.

The V call is TRBV7-9, the J call TRBJ2-1, with TRBD1 identical over 8 bases. Trimming at V came to 5 bases and at J to 6 bases, leaving 9 bases not matched to a gene. Germline CDR1 SEHNR, CDR2 FQNEAQ (reference sequence). This CDR3 spans 15 amino acids. CDR3 region: CASSQDRAVGNEQFF. CDR3 DNA: TGTGCCAGCAGCCAGGACAGGGCGGTCGGCAATGAGCAGTTCTTC.

The chain links TRBV20-1 to TRBJ2-5, with no clear D. CDR1 and CDR2 (germline): DFQATT, SNEGSKA (reference sequence). The V end lost 6 bases, the J end lost 4 bases, and 15 bases lay between the germline ends. This CDR3 is 13 amino acids long. The CDR3: CSAKIGIGETQYF. CDR3 in DNA: TGCAGTGCCAAGATAGGGATAGGAGAGACCCAGTACTTC.

In DNA, the CDR3 is TGTGCCAGCAGCTTACCCGACAGGGCCCAAGAGACCCAGTACTTC. Its translation is CASSLPDRAQETQYF. The rearrangement joins TRBV7-2 to TRBJ2-5; TRBD1 matches at 7 bases. V was pared by 2 bases and J by 1 base, with 4 bases of the junction left unmatched. The CDR3 runs to 15 residues. Germline CDR1 SGHTA, CDR2 FQGNSA.